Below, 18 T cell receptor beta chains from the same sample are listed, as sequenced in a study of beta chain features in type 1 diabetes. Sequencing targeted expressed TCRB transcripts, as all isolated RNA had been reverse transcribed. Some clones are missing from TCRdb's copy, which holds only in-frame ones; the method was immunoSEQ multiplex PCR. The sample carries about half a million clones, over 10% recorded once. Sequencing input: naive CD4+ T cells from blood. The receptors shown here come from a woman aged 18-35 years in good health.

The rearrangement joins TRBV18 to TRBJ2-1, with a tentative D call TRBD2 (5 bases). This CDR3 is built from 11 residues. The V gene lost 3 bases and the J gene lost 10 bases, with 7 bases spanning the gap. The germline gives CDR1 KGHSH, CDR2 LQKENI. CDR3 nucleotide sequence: TGTGCCAGCTCACCGGACTTCGAGCAGTTCTTC. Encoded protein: CASSPDFEQFF.

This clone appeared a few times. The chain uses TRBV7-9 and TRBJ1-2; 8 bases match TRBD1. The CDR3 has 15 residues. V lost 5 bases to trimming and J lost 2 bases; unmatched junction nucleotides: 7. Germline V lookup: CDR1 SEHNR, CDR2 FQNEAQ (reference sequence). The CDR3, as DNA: TGTGCCAGCAGCCGAGACAGGGGCCCGAACTATGGCTACACCTTC. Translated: CASSRDRGPNYGYTF.

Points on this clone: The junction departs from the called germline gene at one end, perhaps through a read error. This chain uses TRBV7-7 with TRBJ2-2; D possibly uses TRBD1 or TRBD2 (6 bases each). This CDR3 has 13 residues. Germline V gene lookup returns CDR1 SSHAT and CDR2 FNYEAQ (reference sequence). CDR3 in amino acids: CASSQRGAGELFF. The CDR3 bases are TGTGCTAGCAGCCAGAGGGGGGCCGGGGAGCTGTTTTTT.

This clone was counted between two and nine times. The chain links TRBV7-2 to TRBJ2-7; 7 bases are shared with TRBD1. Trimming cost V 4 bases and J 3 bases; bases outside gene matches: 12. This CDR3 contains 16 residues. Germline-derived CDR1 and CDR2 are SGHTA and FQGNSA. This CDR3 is CASSSPLGQVNYEQYF. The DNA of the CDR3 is TGTGCCAGCAGCTCCCCCCTCGGACAGGTTAACTACGAGCAGTACTTC.

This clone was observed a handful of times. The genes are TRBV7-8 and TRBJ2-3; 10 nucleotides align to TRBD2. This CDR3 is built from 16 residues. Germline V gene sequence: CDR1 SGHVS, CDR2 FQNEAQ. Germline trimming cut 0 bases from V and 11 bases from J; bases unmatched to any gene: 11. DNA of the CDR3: TGTGCCAGCAGCTTAGCCGGGGTAGCGGGGGGTTCTCAGCAGTATTTT. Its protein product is CASSLAGVAGGSQQYF.

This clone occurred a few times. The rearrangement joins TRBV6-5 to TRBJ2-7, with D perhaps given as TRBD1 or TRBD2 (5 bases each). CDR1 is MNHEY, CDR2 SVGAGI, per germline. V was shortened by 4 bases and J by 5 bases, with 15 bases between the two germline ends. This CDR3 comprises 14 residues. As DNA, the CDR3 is TGTGCCAGCAGTTTTGTCTTGACGGGGCACGAGCAGTACTTC. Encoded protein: CASSFVLTGHEQYF.

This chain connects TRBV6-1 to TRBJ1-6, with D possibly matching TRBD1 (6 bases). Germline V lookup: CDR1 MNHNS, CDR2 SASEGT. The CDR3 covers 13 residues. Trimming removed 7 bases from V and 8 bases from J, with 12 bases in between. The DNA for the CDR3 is TGTGCCAGCAAGGGGGTGAGCGATTCACCCCTCCACTTT. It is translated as CASKGVSDSPLHF.

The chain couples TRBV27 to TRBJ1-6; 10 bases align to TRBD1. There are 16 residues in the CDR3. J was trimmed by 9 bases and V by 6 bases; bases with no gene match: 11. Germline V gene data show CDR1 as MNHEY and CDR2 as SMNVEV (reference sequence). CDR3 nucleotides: TGTGCCAGCAGCAACGATCAAGGACAGGGGGGTTCACCCCTCCACTTT. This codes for CASSNDQGQGGSPLHF.

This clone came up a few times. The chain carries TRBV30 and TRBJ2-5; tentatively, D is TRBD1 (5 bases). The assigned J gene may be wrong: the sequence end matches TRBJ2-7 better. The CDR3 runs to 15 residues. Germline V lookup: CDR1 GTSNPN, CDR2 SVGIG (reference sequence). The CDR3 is CAWGRTRQITYEQYF. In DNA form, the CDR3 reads TGTGCCTGGGGTCGGACAAGGCAGATTACCTACGAGCAGTACTTC.

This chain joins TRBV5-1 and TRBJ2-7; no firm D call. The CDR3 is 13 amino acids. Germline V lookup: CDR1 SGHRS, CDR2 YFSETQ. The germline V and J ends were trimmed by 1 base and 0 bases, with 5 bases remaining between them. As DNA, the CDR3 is TGCGCCAGCAGCTTGACGGTCTCCTACGAGCAGTACTTC. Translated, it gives CASSLTVSYEQYF.

This CDR3 is CASSVGTWGTEAFF. CDR3 nucleotides: TGTGCCAGCAGCGTCGGCACGTGGGGCACTGAAGCTTTCTTT. V and J are TRBV9 and TRBJ1-1; D remains ambiguous. This CDR3 comprises 14 residues. The V gene lost 2 bases and the J gene lost 4 bases, with 12 bases spanning the gap. Germline V lookup: CDR1 SGDLS, CDR2 YYNGEE.

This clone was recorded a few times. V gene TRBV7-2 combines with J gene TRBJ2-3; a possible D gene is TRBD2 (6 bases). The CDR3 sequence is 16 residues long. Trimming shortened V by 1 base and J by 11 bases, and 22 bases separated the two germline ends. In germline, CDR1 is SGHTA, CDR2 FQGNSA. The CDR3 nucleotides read TGTGCCAGCAGCTTAGGCAGTAGCGGTAGGCTGGTGGGGCAGTATTTT. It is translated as CASSLGSSGRLVGQYF.

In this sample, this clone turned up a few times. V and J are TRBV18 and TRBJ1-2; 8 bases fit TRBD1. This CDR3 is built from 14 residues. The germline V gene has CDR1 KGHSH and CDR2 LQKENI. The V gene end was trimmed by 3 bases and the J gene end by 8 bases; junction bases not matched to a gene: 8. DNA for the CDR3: TGTGCCAGCTCACCCCTGGACAGGGAAGGGGGCTACACCTTC. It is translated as CASSPLDREGGYTF.

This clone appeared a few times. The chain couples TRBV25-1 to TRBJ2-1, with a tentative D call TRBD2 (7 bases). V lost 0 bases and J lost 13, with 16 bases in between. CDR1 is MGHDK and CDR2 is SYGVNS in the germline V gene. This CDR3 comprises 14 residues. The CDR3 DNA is TGTGCCAGCAGTGAATACTTTGGGGGGGCGGACCAGTTCTTC. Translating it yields CASSEYFGGADQFF.

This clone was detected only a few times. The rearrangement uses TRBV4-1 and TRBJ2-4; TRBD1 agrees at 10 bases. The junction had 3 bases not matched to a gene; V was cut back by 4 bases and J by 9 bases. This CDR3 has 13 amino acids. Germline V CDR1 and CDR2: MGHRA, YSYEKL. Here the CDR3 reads CASSRTGGGIQYF. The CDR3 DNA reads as TGCGCCAGCAGCCGGACAGGGGGAGGCATTCAGTACTTC.

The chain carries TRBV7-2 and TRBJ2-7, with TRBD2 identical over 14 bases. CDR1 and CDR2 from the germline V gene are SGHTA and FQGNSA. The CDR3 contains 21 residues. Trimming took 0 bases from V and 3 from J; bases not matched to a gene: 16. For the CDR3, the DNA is TGTGCCAGCAGCTTAGCTTTACCGGGACTAGCGGGAGCCGTTCCCTACTACGAGCAGTACTTC. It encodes CASSLALPGLAGAVPYYEQYF.

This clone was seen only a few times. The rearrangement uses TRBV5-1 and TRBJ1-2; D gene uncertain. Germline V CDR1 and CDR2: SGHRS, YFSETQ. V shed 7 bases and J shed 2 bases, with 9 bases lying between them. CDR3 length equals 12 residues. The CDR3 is CASSQTNYGYTF. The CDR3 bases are TGCGCCAGCTCGCAAACGAACTATGGCTACACCTTC.

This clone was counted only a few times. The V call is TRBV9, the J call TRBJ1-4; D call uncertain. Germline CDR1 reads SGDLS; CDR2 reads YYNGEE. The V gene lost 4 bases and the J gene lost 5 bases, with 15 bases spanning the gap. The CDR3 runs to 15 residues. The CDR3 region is CASSPVGSQNEKLFF. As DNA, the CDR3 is TGTGCCAGCAGCCCAGTGGGGAGCCAAAATGAAAAACTGTTTTTT.